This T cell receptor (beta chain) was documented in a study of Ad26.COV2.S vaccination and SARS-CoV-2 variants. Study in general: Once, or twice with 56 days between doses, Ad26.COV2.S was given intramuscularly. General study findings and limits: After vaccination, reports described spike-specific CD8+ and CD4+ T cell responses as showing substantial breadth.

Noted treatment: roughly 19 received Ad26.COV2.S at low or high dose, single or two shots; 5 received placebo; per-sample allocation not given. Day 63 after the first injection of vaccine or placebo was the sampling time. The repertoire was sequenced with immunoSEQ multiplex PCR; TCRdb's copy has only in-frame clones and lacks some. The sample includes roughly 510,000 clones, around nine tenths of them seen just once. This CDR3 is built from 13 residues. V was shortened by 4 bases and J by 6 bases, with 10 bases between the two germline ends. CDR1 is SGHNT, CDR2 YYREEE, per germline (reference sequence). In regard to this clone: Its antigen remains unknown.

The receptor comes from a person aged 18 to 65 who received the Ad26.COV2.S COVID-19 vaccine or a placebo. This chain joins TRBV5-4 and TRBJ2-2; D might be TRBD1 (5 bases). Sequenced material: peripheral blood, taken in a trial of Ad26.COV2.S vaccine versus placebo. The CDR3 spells CASSLGVAGELFF. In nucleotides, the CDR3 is TGTGCCAGCAGCCTAGGGGTTGCCGGGGAGCTGTTTTTT.